A selection of T cell receptor beta chains follows, all from one sample in a study of response to subunit inactivated influenza vaccine. TCRdb processed the RT-PCR reads anew with MiXCR; each CDR3 protein has one entry. In the table there are a few hundred thousand distinct CDR3 sequences, 20% to 25% of which are singletons. Sequencing was performed on PBMCs from blood, taken about 19 months after vaccination. All receptors derive from a man between 50 and 75 years old who received an inactivated influenza vaccine. The conserved cysteine and the conserved F or W are not part of the CDR3 here. For some rows the clone size is stated as once, few or many, or as a class when expanded; others skip it.

clone_size: .
j_call: TRBJ2-2
v_call: TRBV18
cdr3_aa: ASSPTGLAGGNTGELF

clone_size: .
j_call: TRBJ1-2
v_call: TRBV18
cdr3_aa: ASSPLASPDHGYT

clone_size: few
j_call: TRBJ1-2
v_call: TRBV5-1
cdr3_aa: ASSATGRNYGYT

clone_size: .
j_call: TRBJ2-2
v_call: TRBV12-3/TRBV12-4
cdr3_aa: ASSLQGLANTGELF

clone_size: many
j_call: TRBJ1-2
v_call: TRBV3-1
cdr3_aa: ASSQDPGLGYT

clone_size: few
j_call: TRBJ1-2
v_call: TRBV7-9
cdr3_aa: ASSHTSDYGYT

clone_size: .
j_call: TRBJ2-7
v_call: TRBV28
cdr3_aa: ASSLWAETYEQY

clone_size: few
j_call: TRBJ1-4
v_call: TRBV5-1
cdr3_aa: ASSFIGEREKLF

clone_size: few
j_call: TRBJ1-2
v_call: TRBV7-2
cdr3_aa: ASSLGHRNYGYT

clone_size: few
j_call: TRBJ1-1
v_call: TRBV6-1
cdr3_aa: ASRGTGGFRAF

clone_size: .
j_call: TRBJ1-1
v_call: TRBV7-9
cdr3_aa: ASSLANSNTEAF

clone_size: few
j_call: TRBJ2-3
v_call: TRBV11-2
cdr3_aa: ASSFRALGPSWDTQY

clone_size: .
j_call: TRBJ2-5
v_call: TRBV28
cdr3_aa: ATTNPDDLSGETQY

clone_size: .
j_call: TRBJ2-1
v_call: TRBV15
cdr3_aa: ATSPTGNNEQF

clone_size: .
j_call: TRBJ1-5
v_call: TRBV18
cdr3_aa: ASSPVRNQPQH

clone_size: few
j_call: TRBJ1-5
v_call: TRBV20-1
cdr3_aa: SARDSLSNQPQH

clone_size: few
j_call: TRBJ1-1
v_call: TRBV11-2
cdr3_aa: ASTHPAGVTEAF

clone_size: few
j_call: TRBJ2-1
v_call: TRBV29-1
cdr3_aa: SSYSSYNEQF